The following is a TCR beta chain sequence with its context. Profiled with immunoSEQ multiplex PCR; TCRdb holds only in-frame clones, not every one. Among around 71,000 clones, 80% to 95% were seen once, and the ten largest hold 6.5% to 7%. The sample originates from a study of graft-versus-host responses after intestinal transplantation. Per germline, CDR1 SEHNR and CDR2 FQNEAQ (reference sequence). This CDR3 contains 17 residues. Trimming left V 5 bases short and J 4 bases short, with 24 bases between. The sample in question was bone marrow, obtained roughly 780 days after intestinal transplantation. The receptor was isolated from a human patient who received an intestinal transplant, so some T cells may come from the graft donor. The chain is built from TRBV7-9 and TRBJ2-7, with D tentatively TRBD1 (6 bases). The CDR3 protein is CASSPPRTVHLPYEQYF. DNA of the CDR3: TGTGCCAGCAGCCCTCCAAGGACAGTCCACCTACCTTACGAGCAGTACTTC.